This T cell receptor beta chain was recovered during a study of metastatic and nonmetastatic thyroid tumors. Patients had received no treatment of any kind before thyroid surgery. The CDR3 is 14 residues long. Germline-derived CDR1 and CDR2 are SGHVS and FQNEAQ. V was shortened by 1 base and J by 11 bases, with 12 bases between the two germline ends. This clone occurred many times. TCRdb called clones again from the PCR reads with MiXCR. Of tens of thousands of clones detected, roughly 25% appear once; the ten largest clones hold about 9%. The sequenced material came from blood. The genes are TRBV7-8 and TRBJ1-6; TRBD1 might be the D (6 bases). The receptor was derived from a female donor with papillary thyroid cancer or a benign thyroid nodule (not recorded which). Some clones in this sample may be carry-over from other donors' samples. This chain's CDR3 is CASSLGTEGPPLHF. CDR3 in DNA: TGTGCCAGCAGCTTAGGGACAGAGGGGCCACCCCTCCACTTT.